This is a list of T cell receptor beta chains from one sample in a study of immune cell composition in non-small cell lung cancer. Sequencing used immunoSEQ multiplex PCR; TCRdb keeps in-frame clones, though not all of them. The sample yields roughly 8,000 clones, about 75% seen once. The sequenced material came from lung tumor tissue. The receptors derive from a human donor with non-small cell lung cancer. The CDR3 runs from the conserved cysteine through the conserved F or W. The order of the fields is J gene, D gene, V gene, CDR3 DNA, CDR3 protein. The D gene is left open where the match is weak.

j_call: TRBJ1-2
d_call: TRBD1
v_call: TRBV27
cdr3_nt: TGTGCCAGCAGTTTGGGGACAGGGGATGGCTACACCTTC
cdr3_aa: CASSLGTGDGYTF

j_call: TRBJ2-3
d_call: TRBD2
v_call: TRBV5-4
cdr3_nt: TGTGCCAGCAGCCGTTGGACTAGCGGGAGCACAGATACGCAGTATTTT
cdr3_aa: CASSRWTSGSTDTQYF

j_call: TRBJ1-6
d_call: -
v_call: TRBV5-1
cdr3_nt: TGCGCCAGCAGCTTGGCCCTTCGACAGGCATTTAATTCACCCCTCCACTTT
cdr3_aa: CASSLALRQAFNSPLHF

j_call: TRBJ2-7
d_call: -
v_call: TRBV18
cdr3_nt: TGTGCCAGCTCACCCTCCAGGGTCGAGCAGTACTTC
cdr3_aa: CASSPSRVEQYF

j_call: TRBJ2-5
d_call: TRBD1
v_call: TRBV5-4
cdr3_nt: TGTGCCAGCAGCTTGACAGGGGAACAAGAGACCCAGTACTTC
cdr3_aa: CASSLTGEQETQYF

j_call: TRBJ1-1
d_call: TRBD1
v_call: TRBV6-1
cdr3_nt: TGTGCCAGCATAGGGGCCTACAGGGGGCTGGCTTTCTTT
cdr3_aa: CASIGAYRGLAFF

j_call: TRBJ2-1
d_call: TRBD1
v_call: TRBV7-9
cdr3_nt: TGTGCCAGCACTTTTCCGGGACAGGGGACACCTGAGCAGTTCTTC
cdr3_aa: CASTFPGQGTPEQFF

j_call: TRBJ2-7
d_call: -
v_call: TRBV7-2
cdr3_nt: TGTGCCAGCAGCCCTGGGACAAGGAGGTACGAGCAGTACTTC
cdr3_aa: CASSPGTRRYEQYF

j_call: TRBJ2-6
d_call: -
v_call: TRBV4-1
cdr3_nt: TGCGCCAGCAGCCAAGTTCATCTACGGGACTCTGGGGCCAACGTCCTGACTTTC
cdr3_aa: CASSQVHLRDSGANVLTF

j_call: TRBJ1-1
d_call: TRBD1
v_call: TRBV5-1
cdr3_nt: TGCGCCAGCAGCCAGACAGGGGGCGACACTGAAGCTTTCTTT
cdr3_aa: CASSQTGGDTEAFF